A selection of T cell receptor beta chains follows, all from one sample in a study of cytomegalovirus exposure and HLA in healthy donors. Libraries were prepared by immunoSEQ multiplex PCR; TCRdb keeps only in-frame clonotypes and omits some of them. The table lists approximately 100,000 clones, 60% to 85% of them singletons. Material for sequencing was PBMCs. These TCRs come from a male donor in good health and CMV-seropositive. Both conserved end residues are part of each CDR3. Fields, in order: CDR3 protein, CDR3 length, J gene, V gene.

cdr3_aa: CASSIDWTTGEQYF
cdr3_length: 14
j_call: TRBJ2-7
v_call: TRBV19

cdr3_aa: CASSPYPSAMASEQYF
cdr3_length: 16
j_call: TRBJ2-7
v_call: TRBV4-3

cdr3_aa: CSARHSYEQYF
cdr3_length: 11
j_call: TRBJ2-7
v_call: TRBV20-1

cdr3_aa: CAISESGLAGGEQFF
cdr3_length: 15
j_call: TRBJ2-1
v_call: TRBV10-3

cdr3_aa: CASSTRATGVYEQYF
cdr3_length: 15
j_call: TRBJ2-7
v_call: TRBV7-8

cdr3_aa: CASSPRTSGTEQYF
cdr3_length: 14
j_call: TRBJ2-7
v_call: TRBV27

cdr3_aa: CASSPEGQGRSEAFF
cdr3_length: 15
j_call: TRBJ1-1
v_call: TRBV27

cdr3_aa: CASSFFTRGYGYTF
cdr3_length: 14
j_call: TRBJ1-2
v_call: TRBV27

cdr3_aa: CASSAGNLPYEQYF
cdr3_length: 14
j_call: TRBJ2-7
v_call: TRBV11-3

cdr3_aa: CASRVRADSPQASNQPQHF
cdr3_length: 19
j_call: TRBJ1-5
v_call: TRBV5-1

cdr3_aa: CASSAYRDHSGNTIYF
cdr3_length: 16
j_call: TRBJ1-3
v_call: TRBV7-9

cdr3_aa: CASSPAWATSGNTIYF
cdr3_length: 16
j_call: TRBJ1-3
v_call: TRBV5-1

cdr3_aa: CASSGDRGSNQPQNF
cdr3_length: 15
j_call: TRBJ1-5
v_call: TRBV2

cdr3_aa: CASSFGTGLNEQYF
cdr3_length: 14
j_call: TRBJ2-7
v_call: TRBV7-6